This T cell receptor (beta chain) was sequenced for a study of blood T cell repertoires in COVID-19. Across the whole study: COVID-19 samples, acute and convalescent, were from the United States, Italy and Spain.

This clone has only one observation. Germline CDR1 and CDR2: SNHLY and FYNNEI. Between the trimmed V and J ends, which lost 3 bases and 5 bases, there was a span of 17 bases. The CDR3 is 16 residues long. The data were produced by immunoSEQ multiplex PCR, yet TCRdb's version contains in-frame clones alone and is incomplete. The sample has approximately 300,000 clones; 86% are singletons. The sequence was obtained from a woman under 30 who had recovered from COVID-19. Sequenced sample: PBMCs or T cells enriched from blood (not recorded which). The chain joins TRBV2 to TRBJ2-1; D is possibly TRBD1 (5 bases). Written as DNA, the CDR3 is TGTGCCAGCAGTGACATGCAAGGGGCACCTAACAATGAGCAGTTCTTC. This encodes CASSDMQGAPNNEQFF.